The entry below describes one T cell receptor beta chain. Sequencing used immunoSEQ multiplex PCR; TCRdb keeps in-frame clones, though not all of them. The table lists approximately 100,000 clones, about 84% of them singletons. The entry originates in a study of graft-versus-host responses after intestinal transplantation. The TCR comes from a human patient who received an intestinal transplant, so some T cells may come from the graft donor. This sample comprised PBMCs, obtained 255 days after intestinal transplant.

CDR3 loop: CASSPGAAYGYTF. CDR3 coding DNA: TGCGCCAGCAGCCCTGGCGCAGCCTATGGCTACACCTTC. The genes are TRBV5-1 and TRBJ1-2; no firm D call. CDR1 is SGHRS, CDR2 YFSETQ, per germline. Trimming took off 4 bases at V and 4 bases at J, with 11 bases between the two ends. This CDR3 contains 13 residues.